Listed below are T cell receptor beta chains from one sample, sequenced in a study of spatial heterogeneity in lung cancer. TCRdb called the 5' RACE reads again in MiXCR, with one record for every CDR3 protein. The table lists about 18,000 distinct CDR3 sequences, 5.5% to 8% of them singletons. The specimen was lung tumor tissue, collected at surgery. Receptor source: a female donor with early-stage non-small cell lung cancer. Both conserved end residues are part of each CDR3. The D gene is left open where the match is weak. Expanded clones are given a class, and other clones once, few, many or no size at all.

clone_size: many; v_call: TRBV2; j_call: TRBJ1-2; d_call: TRBD1; cdr3_nt: TGTGCCAGCATCCCGGGACAGGGTAAAGGCTATGGCTACACCTTC; cdr3_aa: CASIPGQGKGYGYTF
clone_size: many; v_call: TRBV12-5; j_call: TRBJ1-2; d_call: NA; cdr3_nt: TGTGCTAGTGGTTTGGTCGTTACAGGAACCGCTACCTATGGCCACACCTTC; cdr3_aa: CASGLVVTGTATYGHTF
clone_size: many; v_call: TRBV20-1; j_call: TRBJ1-1; d_call: NA; cdr3_nt: TGCAGTGCTGGAGCACAAGAACAGGGAATCTCTGAAGCTTTCTTT; cdr3_aa: CSAGAQEQGISEAFF
clone_size: medium-sized; v_call: TRBV6-5; j_call: TRBJ2-7; d_call: TRBD1; cdr3_nt: TGTGCCAGCAGTTACTCGGGAGAGGGGGCGGACGAGCAGTACTTC; cdr3_aa: CASSYSGEGADEQYF
clone_size: medium-sized; v_call: TRBV7-7; j_call: TRBJ2-3; d_call: TRBD1; cdr3_nt: TGTGCCAGCAGCTATGGGACAGGGGGCACAGATACGCAGTATTTT; cdr3_aa: CASSYGTGGTDTQYF
clone_size: many; v_call: TRBV24-1; j_call: TRBJ2-7; d_call: NA; cdr3_nt: TGTGCCACCAGTGTGGGCGTAGGAAGCTCCTACGAGCAGTACTTC; cdr3_aa: CATSVGVGSSYEQYF
clone_size: many; v_call: TRBV18; j_call: TRBJ1-6; d_call: NA; cdr3_nt: TGTGCCAGCTCACCGGTCGAGTATAATTCACCCCTCCACTTT; cdr3_aa: CASSPVEYNSPLHF
clone_size: NA; v_call: TRBV27; j_call: TRBJ1-5; d_call: NA; cdr3_nt: TGTGCCAGCAGTCCACCTCCTCCAGGGGAGGCCCAGCATTTT; cdr3_aa: CASSPPPPGEAQHF
clone_size: many; v_call: TRBV12-3/TRBV12-4; j_call: TRBJ1-5; d_call: TRBD1; cdr3_nt: TGTGCCAGCAGCTTAAGACAGGGAGGTCAGCCCCAGCATTTT; cdr3_aa: CASSLRQGGQPQHF
clone_size: many; v_call: TRBV7-2; j_call: TRBJ2-7; d_call: TRBD2; cdr3_nt: TGTGCCAGCAGCTTGGGGACTAGGCTCGAGCAGTACTTC; cdr3_aa: CASSLGTRLEQYF
clone_size: many; v_call: TRBV6-6; j_call: TRBJ1-5; d_call: NA; cdr3_nt: TGTGCCAGCAGTTTAGATTTCGGGGTTAGTAAGAGGGGGCAGCCCCAGCATTTT; cdr3_aa: CASSLDFGVSKRGQPQHF
clone_size: many; v_call: TRBV5-1; j_call: TRBJ1-4; d_call: NA; cdr3_nt: TGCGCCAGCAGCCAGAGTCGACAGAATGAAAAACTGTTTTTT; cdr3_aa: CASSQSRQNEKLFF
clone_size: NA; v_call: TRBV9; j_call: TRBJ2-1; d_call: TRBD2; cdr3_nt: TGTGCCAGCAGTGCAGGGACTACTTATTACAATGAGCAGTTCTTC; cdr3_aa: CASSAGTTYYNEQFF
clone_size: many; v_call: TRBV7-9; j_call: TRBJ2-4; d_call: NA; cdr3_nt: TGTGCCAGCAGCTTATTTCTCGGGAGTTGGACCAAAAACATTCAGTACTTC; cdr3_aa: CASSLFLGSWTKNIQYF
clone_size: many; v_call: TRBV11-2; j_call: TRBJ2-3; d_call: NA; cdr3_nt: TGTGCCAGCAGCTTGCAGGGTGGTGGGACAGATACGCAGTATTTT; cdr3_aa: CASSLQGGGTDTQYF
clone_size: many; v_call: TRBV4-3; j_call: TRBJ1-6; d_call: NA; cdr3_nt: TGCGCCAGCAGCCCTTCCTCGAGGGAGAATTCACCCCTCCACTTT; cdr3_aa: CASSPSSRENSPLHF
clone_size: few; v_call: TRBV28; j_call: TRBJ1-2; d_call: TRBD1; cdr3_nt: TGTGCCAGCAGTGTCCCCCGGACAGGGTATGGCTACACCTTC; cdr3_aa: CASSVPRTGYGYTF
clone_size: few; v_call: TRBV28; j_call: TRBJ1-1; d_call: NA; cdr3_nt: TGTGCCAGCAGTGCCCACTCAGGGATGGCTTTCTTT; cdr3_aa: CASSAHSGMAFF
clone_size: many; v_call: TRBV5-1; j_call: TRBJ2-3; d_call: TRBD1; cdr3_nt: TGCGCCAGCAGCTCCGGACAGGGCACAGATACGCAGTATTTT; cdr3_aa: CASSSGQGTDTQYF
clone_size: many; v_call: TRBV6-1; j_call: TRBJ1-1; d_call: NA; cdr3_nt: TGTGCCAGCAGTGAACAGGGGTACACTGAAGCTTTCTTT; cdr3_aa: CASSEQGYTEAFF
clone_size: NA; v_call: TRBV2; j_call: TRBJ2-5; d_call: TRBD2; cdr3_nt: TGTGCCAGCAGTGACCTAGCGGGATTCACCCAGTACTTC; cdr3_aa: CASSDLAGFTQYF
clone_size: many; v_call: TRBV7-9; j_call: TRBJ2-7; d_call: NA; cdr3_nt: TGTGCCAGCAGCTTAGTTAACGAGCAGTACTTC; cdr3_aa: CASSLVNEQYF
clone_size: few; v_call: TRBV20-1; j_call: TRBJ2-1; d_call: NA; cdr3_nt: TGCAGTGCCGAGACCGTCAGCTCCTACAATGAGCAGTTCTTC; cdr3_aa: CSAETVSSYNEQFF
clone_size: many; v_call: TRBV12-3/TRBV12-4; j_call: TRBJ2-1; d_call: NA; cdr3_nt: TGTGCCAGCAGAAAGAATCGGGGTTTCAATGAGCAGTTCTTC; cdr3_aa: CASRKNRGFNEQFF
clone_size: few; v_call: TRBV7-2; j_call: TRBJ1-2; d_call: NA; cdr3_nt: TGTGCCAGCAGCCTTCAGTACGGCTACACCTTC; cdr3_aa: CASSLQYGYTF
clone_size: many; v_call: TRBV9; j_call: TRBJ2-3; d_call: NA; cdr3_nt: TGTGCCAGCAGCGGGGGGTCTGGCGGGTACACAGATACGCAGTATTTT; cdr3_aa: CASSGGSGGYTDTQYF
clone_size: medium-sized; v_call: TRBV10-2; j_call: TRBJ1-5; d_call: NA; cdr3_nt: TGCGCCAGCAGTGAGAATCGAGGTTATCAGCCCCAGCATTTT; cdr3_aa: CASSENRGYQPQHF
clone_size: many; v_call: TRBV20-1; j_call: TRBJ2-7; d_call: TRBD2; cdr3_nt: TGCAGTGCTGGCATTGGGGGAGGGCCGATCGAGCAGTACTTC; cdr3_aa: CSAGIGGGPIEQYF
clone_size: many; v_call: TRBV7-2; j_call: TRBJ1-2; d_call: NA; cdr3_nt: TGTGCCAGCAGCTCAAGGGACGCCCGAGTCCACACCTTC; cdr3_aa: CASSSRDARVHTF
clone_size: medium-sized; v_call: TRBV6-2/TRBV6-3; j_call: TRBJ1-1; d_call: NA; cdr3_nt: NA; cdr3_aa: CASSTSTRYTEAFF
clone_size: NA; v_call: TRBV3-1; j_call: TRBJ2-7; d_call: NA; cdr3_nt: TGTGCCAGCAGCCAAGGTTACTACGAGCAGTACTTC; cdr3_aa: CASSQGYYEQYF
clone_size: NA; v_call: TRBV28; j_call: TRBJ1-6; d_call: NA; cdr3_nt: TGTGCCAGCAGTCCCAACCCCGGGACTTATAATTCACCCCTCCACTTT; cdr3_aa: CASSPNPGTYNSPLHF
clone_size: few; v_call: TRBV5-4; j_call: TRBJ1-1; d_call: TRBD1; cdr3_nt: TGTGCCAGCAGACCAGGGACAGCGAACACTGAAGCTTTCTTT; cdr3_aa: CASRPGTANTEAFF
clone_size: many; v_call: TRBV7-9; j_call: TRBJ2-1; d_call: TRBD2; cdr3_nt: TGTGCCAGCAGCCTAGGAGCGGGATACGATGAGCAGTTCTTC; cdr3_aa: CASSLGAGYDEQFF
clone_size: few; v_call: TRBV6-1; j_call: TRBJ2-3; d_call: NA; cdr3_nt: TGTGCCAGCAGTATATGGGCCAGCTCGGATACGCAGTATTTT; cdr3_aa: CASSIWASSDTQYF
clone_size: many; v_call: TRBV30; j_call: TRBJ2-7; d_call: NA; cdr3_nt: TGTGCCTGGAGTGTAAGATACGAGCAGTACTTC; cdr3_aa: CAWSVRYEQYF
clone_size: medium-sized; v_call: TRBV20-1; j_call: TRBJ2-7; d_call: NA; cdr3_nt: TGCAGTTATCTGGGGGACTCCTACGAGCAGTACTTC; cdr3_aa: CSYLGDSYEQYF
clone_size: many; v_call: TRBV6-6; j_call: TRBJ2-1; d_call: NA; cdr3_nt: TGTGCCAGCAGTTACTCGCCACGGGACTACAATGAGCAGTTCTTC; cdr3_aa: CASSYSPRDYNEQFF
clone_size: many; v_call: TRBV9; j_call: TRBJ2-7; d_call: TRBD2; cdr3_nt: TGTGCCAGCAGCCATAGCGGGGGACAATACGAGCAGTACTTC; cdr3_aa: CASSHSGGQYEQYF
clone_size: few; v_call: TRBV9; j_call: TRBJ2-1; d_call: TRBD2; cdr3_nt: TGTGCCAGCAGCGAGCTAGCGGGAGAATACAATGAGCAGTTCTTC; cdr3_aa: CASSELAGEYNEQFF
clone_size: many; v_call: TRBV9; j_call: TRBJ1-1; d_call: NA; cdr3_nt: TGTGCCAGCAGCCCCGGGACCGGGGGAGACACTGAAGCTTTCTTT; cdr3_aa: CASSPGTGGDTEAFF
clone_size: many; v_call: TRBV27; j_call: TRBJ2-5; d_call: NA; cdr3_nt: TGTGCCAGCAGTACCCATGGGACCCCCGGTCCGTACTTC; cdr3_aa: CASSTHGTPGPYF
clone_size: many; v_call: TRBV18; j_call: TRBJ2-1; d_call: TRBD2; cdr3_nt: TGTGCCAGCTCACCCCTAACGGCCGCGGGGGGCTTGAATGAGCAGTTCTTC; cdr3_aa: CASSPLTAAGGLNEQFF
clone_size: many; v_call: TRBV5-1; j_call: TRBJ2-3; d_call: TRBD2; cdr3_nt: TGCGCCAGCAGCCCCAATGGCGGGAGTACCGCAGATACGCAGTATTTT; cdr3_aa: CASSPNGGSTADTQYF
clone_size: many; v_call: TRBV7-2; j_call: TRBJ2-7; d_call: NA; cdr3_nt: TGTGCCAGCAGCTTATACGGATCCTACGAGCAGTACTTC; cdr3_aa: CASSLYGSYEQYF
clone_size: many; v_call: TRBV30; j_call: TRBJ2-2; d_call: NA; cdr3_nt: TGTGCCTGGAACACCCCAACGACAGGTCTAGGGGCCGGGGAGCTGTTTTTT; cdr3_aa: CAWNTPTTGLGAGELFF
clone_size: medium-sized; v_call: TRBV29-1; j_call: TRBJ2-5; d_call: NA; cdr3_nt: TGCAGCGTCGAACAGGGAGGGGAGACCCAGTACTTC; cdr3_aa: CSVEQGGETQYF
clone_size: medium-sized; v_call: TRBV28; j_call: TRBJ2-1; d_call: NA; cdr3_nt: TGTGCCAGCATGGAGCGCCGGGAAGGGTACAATGAGCAGTTCTTC; cdr3_aa: CASMERREGYNEQFF